This entry lists 23 T cell receptor beta chains sequenced from one sample in a study of T cells in Graves' hyperthyroidism and ophthalmopathy. RNA transcripts provided the source from which TCR beta CDR3 regions were amplified. A first-round RT-PCR of the TCR CDR3 used the HTBI primer set. From the multiplex PCR reads, TCRdb called clonotypes with MiXCR, one entry per CDR3 protein. The table records nearly 600,000 distinct CDR3 sequences, 12% to 15% of them present only once. Sequenced material: blood. Receptor source: a woman aged 18-35 years with Graves' ophthalmopathy.

This clonotype was picked up many times. The chain joins TRBV7-2 to TRBJ1-3; a possible D gene is TRBD1 (6 bases). The CDR3 is 15 residues long. Trimming removed 1 base from V and 7 bases from J, with 14 bases in between. Germline values: CDR1 SGHTA, CDR2 FQGNSA. CDR3 nucleotide sequence: TGTGCCAGCAGCTTAGGCCAAGGGGGAAGGAACACCATATATTTT. Protein: CASSLGQGGRNTIYF.

Many counts were recorded for this clonotype. The rearrangement links TRBV27 to TRBJ2-5, with TRBD1 identical over 7 bases. The germline V gene has CDR1 MNHEY and CDR2 SMNVEV (reference sequence). This CDR3 is built from 14 residues. V lost 3 bases to trimming and J lost 5 bases; unmatched junction nucleotides: 6. The CDR3 sequence: CASSFSTGVETQYF. CDR3 in DNA: TGTGCCAGCAGTTTCTCAACAGGGGTGGAGACCCAGTACTTC.

This clonotype came up many times. The V call is TRBV3-1, the J call TRBJ2-2, with unresolved D. V shed 5 bases and J shed 7 bases, with 8 bases lying between them. The CDR3 extends over 12 amino acids. In germline, CDR1 is LGHDT, CDR2 YNNKEL (reference sequence). CDR3 in amino acids: CASSSQGGELFF. The CDR3 region has the DNA TGTGCCAGCAGCTCCCAAGGCGGGGAGCTGTTTTTT.

This clonotype has a count of ten or more. The CDR3 protein is CASSPFTSGYEQYF. Here the CDR3 DNA reads TGTGCCAGCAGTCCCTTTACTAGCGGATACGAGCAGTACTTC. The chain uses TRBV27 and TRBJ2-7; 8 bases fit TRBD2. CDR1 MNHEY and CDR2 SMNVEV come from the germline V gene (reference sequence). The ends lost 5 bases at V and 4 bases at J; junction bases unmatched: 7. The CDR3 consists of 14 residues.

At least ten counts were recorded for this clonotype. V usage is TRBV19 and J usage is TRBJ2-5; D unclear. Germline V gives CDR1 LNHDA, CDR2 SQIVND (reference sequence). The CDR3 has 12 residues. V lost 4 bases, J lost 4 bases, and 7 bases lay in between. CDR3 region: CASSNRRETQYF. Here the CDR3 DNA reads TGTGCCAGTAGTAATCGTAGAGAGACCCAGTACTTC. The whole variable domain, remainder taken from reference TRBV19 and TRBJ2-5, is DGGITQSPKYLFRKEGQNVTLSCEQNLNHDAMYWYRQDPGQGLRLIYYSQIVNDFQKGDIAEGYSVSREKKESFPLTVTSAQKNPTAFYLCASSNRRETQYFGPGTRLLVL.

This clonotype was picked up many times. The chain has TRBV7-9 and TRBJ1-5, with D possibly matching TRBD1 (6 bases). With 8 bases removed from V and 7 bases from J, the gap between germline ends came to 12 bases. Germline lookup yields CDR1 SEHNR and CDR2 FQNEAQ (reference sequence). This CDR3 contains 12 residues. CDR3 in DNA: TGTGCCAGCCACAGGGAGGGACAGCCCCAGCATTTT. Its translation is CASHREGQPQHF.

This clonotype was counted a few times. The rearrangement links TRBV5-4 to TRBJ2-3, with 9 bases aligning to TRBD2. CDR3 length: 16 residues. V shed 2 bases and J 1 base; nucleotides not matched to a gene: 5. Germline V gives CDR1 SGHNT, CDR2 YYREEE (reference sequence). As DNA, the CDR3 is TGTGCCAGCAGCTTCGGCGAGCGGGAGGGCACAGATACGCAGTATTTT. Its protein is CASSFGEREGTDTQYF.

In its sample, this clonotype was seen many times. The chain uses TRBV11-2 and TRBJ2-1, with D hard to call. The V end was cut by 2 bases, the J end by 6 bases, with 2 bases between. Germline CDR1 reads SGHAT; CDR2 reads FQNNGV. The CDR3 totals 11 residues. The CDR3 sequence is CASSLINEQFF. CDR3 nucleotide sequence: TGTGCCAGCAGCTTAATCAATGAGCAGTTCTTC.

This clonotype was counted at least ten times. The chain joins TRBV30 to TRBJ1-2; TRBD1 agrees at 11 bases. This CDR3 has 15 amino acids. CDR1 GTSNPN and CDR2 SVGIG come from the germline V gene (reference sequence). V gave up 3 bases and J gave up 8 bases; unmatched junction bases: 11. CDR3 in amino acids: CAWSLSGTGGRGYTF. The CDR3, as DNA: TGTGCCTGGAGCCTTTCTGGGACAGGGGGAAGGGGCTACACCTTC. Based on the CDR3 plus reference TRBV30 and TRBJ1-2, the full variable domain is SQTIHQWPATLVQPVGSPLSLECTVEGTSNPNLYWYRQAAGRGLQLLFYSVGIGQISSEVPQNLSASRPQDRQFILSSKKLLLSDSGFYLCAWSLSGTGGRGYTFGSGTRLTVV.

The chain joins TRBV3-1 to TRBJ2-7, with 7 bases fitting TRBD2. This CDR3 spans 16 amino acids. Germline V gene sequence: CDR1 LGHDT, CDR2 YNNKEL (reference sequence). V trimming: 1 base; J trimming: 1 base; junction bases outside the gene matches: 7. Written as DNA, the CDR3 is TGTGCCAGCAGCCAAGCTCGGACTAGTGGGTCCTACGAGCAGTACTTC. It is translated as CASSQARTSGSYEQYF.

This clonotype has a count of ten or more. The rearrangement links TRBV19 to TRBJ2-1; TRBD1 matches at 7 bases. The CDR3 sequence is 17 residues long. V trimming: 1 base; J trimming: 8 bases; junction bases outside the gene matches: 14. Germline lookup yields CDR1 LNHDA and CDR2 SQIVND (reference sequence). The CDR3 bases are TGTGCCAGTAGTATAGGTTTTCGAGGGGGCGCGTGGGATGAGCAGTTCTTC. Translating it yields CASSIGFRGGAWDEQFF.

The chain is built from TRBV4-1 and TRBJ2-7; 11 bases fit TRBD2. Per germline, CDR1 MGHRA and CDR2 YSYEKL. V shed 0 bases and J 3 bases; nucleotides not matched to a gene: 4. CDR3 size: 16 residues. As DNA, the CDR3 is TGCGCCAGCAGCCAAGAAATAGCGGGAGGGCTCTACGAGCAGTACTTC. It specifies CASSQEIAGGLYEQYF.

This chain connects TRBV12-3 or TRBV12-4 to TRBJ2-1; D gene uncertain. The CDR3 has 12 residues. V was shortened by 3 bases and J by 5 bases, with 5 bases between the two germline ends. CDR3 sequence (DNA): TGTGCCAGCAGTTTTAGCAACAATGAGCAGTTCTTC. Translated, it gives CASSFSNNEQFF.

V gene TRBV30 combines with J gene TRBJ2-3; TRBD2 matches 7 bases. The V and J ends lost 1 base and 1 base, in that order; junction bases with no gene match: 2. CDR1 is GTSNPN, CDR2 SVGIG, per germline (reference sequence). The CDR3 spans 14 residues. In nucleotides, the CDR3 is TGTGCCTGGAGTGCCCTAGCGGGCACAGATACGCAGTATTTT. Amino acid sequence: CAWSALAGTDTQYF.

This clonotype was counted at least ten times. The V call is TRBV20-1, the J call TRBJ2-1; D may be TRBD2 (6 bases). Trimming removed 3 bases at V and 0 bases at J, with 12 bases between. The V gene's germline CDR1 is DFQATT and CDR2 SNEGSKA (reference sequence). The CDR3 length is 15 residues. CDR3 in amino acids: CSASLGSFSYNEQFF. CDR3 nucleotide sequence: TGCAGTGCTAGCCTCGGGAGTTTCTCCTACAATGAGCAGTTCTTC.

This clonotype came up many times. The rearrangement uses TRBV29-1 and TRBJ1-1; D is unclear. The CDR3 spans 12 residues. Per germline, CDR1 SQVTM and CDR2 ANQGSEA. Trimming pared 6 bases from V and 7 bases from J, leaving 15 bases between. CDR3 DNA: TGCAGCGTGATATGGCACGGAGATGAAGCTTTCTTT. Encoded protein: CSVIWHGDEAFF.

This clonotype was observed at least ten times. This rearrangement joins TRBV28 to TRBJ2-7, with TRBD1 matching over 7 bases. The ends lost 5 bases at V and 0 bases at J; junction bases unmatched: 4. The germline V gene has CDR1 MDHEN and CDR2 SYDVKM. There are 14 residues in the CDR3. The chain's CDR3 is CASSARGFSYEQYF. CDR3 nucleotide sequence: TGTGCCAGCAGTGCCAGGGGGTTCTCCTACGAGCAGTACTTC. Drawing the rest from reference TRBV28 and TRBJ2-7, the complete variable domain is DVKVTQSSRYLVKRTGEKVFLECVQDMDHENMFWYRQDPGLGLRLIYFSYDVKMKEKGDIPEGYSVSREKKERFSLILESASTNQTSMYLCASSARGFSYEQYFGPGTRLTVT.

This chain links TRBV19 with TRBJ1-1, with a tentative D call TRBD1 (5 bases). The CDR3 covers 12 residues. Per the germline V gene, CDR1 is LNHDA and CDR2 is SQIVND (reference sequence). Between the trimmed V and J ends, which lost 5 bases and 10 bases, there was a span of 14 bases. In nucleotides, the CDR3 is TGTGCCAGTAGTTCGGACAACCGAGGAGCTTTCTTT. Translating gives CASSSDNRGAFF. Full variable domain (rest looked up from reference TRBV19 and TRBJ1-1): DGGITQSPKYLFRKEGQNVTLSCEQNLNHDAMYWYRQDPGQGLRLIYYSQIVNDFQKGDIAEGYSVSREKKESFPLTVTSAQKNPTAFYLCASSSDNRGAFFGQGTRLTVV.

This clonotype appeared many times. The J gene is TRBJ2-5, the V gene TRBV2, with 7 bases matching TRBD1. The V gene's germline CDR1 is SNHLY and CDR2 FYNNEI. The CDR3 is 15 amino acids. V trimming: 0 bases; J trimming: 1 base; junction bases outside the gene matches: 2. In DNA, the CDR3 is TGTGCCAGCAGTGAAGCCGGACAGGTCCAAGAGACCCAGTACTTC. Amino acid sequence: CASSEAGQVQETQYF.

This clonotype has ten or more counts. This rearrangement joins TRBV30 to TRBJ1-2; 8 nucleotides line up with TRBD1. The CDR3 runs 14 residues. Trimming cost V 1 base and J 2 bases; bases outside gene matches: 3. Looked up from germline, CDR1 is GTSNPN and CDR2 is SVGIG (reference sequence). CDR3 amino acids: CAWSATGGNYGYTF. The CDR3 coding sequence is TGTGCCTGGAGTGCTACAGGGGGAAACTATGGCTACACCTTC.

This clonotype came up many times. CDR3 region: CASRLGAGGSEQFF. CDR3 nucleotide sequence: TGTGCCAGCAGACTGGGGGCGGGAGGATCTGAGCAGTTCTTC. This chain joins TRBV7-9 and TRBJ2-1; 8 positions agree with TRBD2. Looked up from germline, CDR1 is SEHNR and CDR2 is FQNEAQ (reference sequence). V lost 6 bases to trimming and J lost 9 bases; unmatched junction nucleotides: 10. CDR3 size: 14 residues.

V usage is TRBV4-1 and J usage is TRBJ2-2; 7 nucleotides align to TRBD2. Germline CDR1 MGHRA, CDR2 YSYEKL. This CDR3 contains 14 residues. Unmatched junction bases numbered 2, after V lost 7 bases and J lost 0 bases. As DNA, the CDR3 is TGCGCCAGCACTAGCGGACCGAACACCGGGGAGCTGTTTTTT. This translates into CASTSGPNTGELFF.

The sample holds many counts of this clonotype. The V gene is TRBV3-1, the J gene TRBJ2-7; no firm D call. Germline CDR1 is LGHDT and CDR2 is YNNKEL (reference sequence). Trimming removed 1 base from V and 0 bases from J, with 13 bases in between. CDR3 length: 16 amino acids. The CDR3, as DNA: TGTGCCAGCAGCCAAGTCCGACCTACCGCCTCCTACGAGCAGTACTTC. This sequence encodes CASSQVRPTASYEQYF.